This T cell receptor (beta chain) was profiled in a study of T-cell memory formation after mild COVID-19. The count of this clonotype is one. Its antigen is currently unknown. TCRdb ran MiXCR on the 5' RACE reads and lists one entry per CDR3 protein. The sample has hundreds of thousands of distinct CDR3 sequences; over 25% are singletons. The study, taken as a whole, reports: Memory cells collected pre-infection included some clones that later responded, suggesting cross-reactive memory joined.

V shed 5 bases, J shed 0 bases, and the junction held 4 bases outside the gene matches. This CDR3 has 18 amino acids. Germline values: CDR1 SGHAT, CDR2 FQNNGV. The specimen was PBMCs or a T cell subset sorted from them (not recorded which). The chain uses TRBV11-2 and TRBJ2-2; 15 bases agree with TRBD2. The source of this sequence is an adult woman who had mild COVID-19 (a few samples of this study predate the infection). Cell type and time point are not known. The CDR3 here is CASSPGLAGGTNTGELFF. Here the CDR3 DNA reads TGTGCCAGCAGCCCGGGACTAGCGGGAGGAACGAACACCGGGGAGCTGTTTTTT. Based on the CDR3 plus reference TRBV11-2 and TRBJ2-2, the full variable domain is EAGVAQSPRYKIIEKRQSVAFWCNPISGHATLYWYQQILGQGPKLLIQFQNNGVVDDSQLPKDRFSAERLKGVDSTLKIQPAKLEDSAVYLCASSPGLAGGTNTGELFFGEGSRLTVL.